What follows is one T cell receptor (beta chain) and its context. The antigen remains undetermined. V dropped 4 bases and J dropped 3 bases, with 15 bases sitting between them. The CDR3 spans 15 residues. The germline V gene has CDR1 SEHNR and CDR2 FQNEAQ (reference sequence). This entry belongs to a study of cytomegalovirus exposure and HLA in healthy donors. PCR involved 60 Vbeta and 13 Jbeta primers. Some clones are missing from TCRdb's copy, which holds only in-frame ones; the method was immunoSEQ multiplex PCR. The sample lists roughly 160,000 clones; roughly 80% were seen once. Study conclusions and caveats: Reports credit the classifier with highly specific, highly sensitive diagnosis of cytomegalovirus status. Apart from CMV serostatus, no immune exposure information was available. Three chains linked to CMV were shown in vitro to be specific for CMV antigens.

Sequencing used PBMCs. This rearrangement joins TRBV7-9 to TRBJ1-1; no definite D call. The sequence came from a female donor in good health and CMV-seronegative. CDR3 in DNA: TGTGCCAGCAGCTACCGACCGCCGGCGGACACTGAAGCTTTCTTT. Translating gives CASSYRPPADTEAFF.